This T cell receptor beta chain was obtained from a study of regulatory dendritic cells for organ transplantation. The CDR3 length is 14 residues. CDR1 is SGDLS and CDR2 is YYNGEE in the germline V gene. Trimming removed 3 bases from V and 6 bases from J; junction bases left unmatched: 1. Assay: immunoSEQ multiplex PCR; the TCRdb copy retains only in-frame clones and omits some. The sample contains roughly 27,000 clones, roughly 84% of which appear only once. Sequenced input: naive CD8+ T cells from blood. The subset: CD45RA+ naive T cells. The clonotype originates from a human donor in good health. The V gene is TRBV9, the J gene TRBJ2-1; 12 nucleotides match TRBD2. CDR3 loop: CASSAGLAGNEQFF. For the CDR3, the DNA is TGTGCCAGCAGCGCGGGACTAGCGGGCAATGAGCAGTTCTTC.